This T cell receptor (beta chain) was recorded in a study of blood T cell repertoires in COVID-19. CDR3 length: 17 residues. Germline CDR1 reads SGDLS; CDR2 reads YYNGEE. Trimming took 4 bases from V and 0 from J, leaving 14 bases between them. Profiling relied on immunoSEQ multiplex PCR, and the TCRdb table lists in-frame clones only, not all of them. The sample shows about 16,000 clones, approximately 90% of them seen only once. The count of this clone is one. The TCR comes from a man older than 75 with acute or convalescent COVID-19. The rearrangement uses TRBV9 and TRBJ2-6; D is perhaps TRBD2 (6 bases). The sequenced sample was peripheral blood. DNA for the CDR3: TGTGCCAGCAGCCCCACGATCGGGGGCTCTGGGGCCAACGTCCTGACTTTC. Translating gives CASSPTIGGSGANVLTF. The full variable domain, its missing parts supplied by reference TRBV9 and TRBJ2-6, is DSGVTQTPKHLITATGQRVTLRCSPRSGDLSVYWYQQSLDQGLQFLIQYYNGEERAKGNILERFSAQQFPDLHSELNLSSLELGDSALYFCASSPTIGGSGANVLTFGAGSRLTVL.